Below, one TCR beta chain is given with its context. The protocol was immunoSEQ multiplex PCR, while the TCRdb copy is restricted to in-frame clones and leaves out a portion. The sample holds 65,000 to 70,000 clones, 75% to 90% seen once. These data are taken from a study of T cell responses to AZD1222 COVID-19 vaccine. The V end lost 7 bases, the J end lost 0 bases, and 13 bases lay between the germline ends. The CDR3 consists of 15 residues. CDR1 KGHSH and CDR2 LQKENI come from the germline V gene. This clonotype was obtained from an adult who received the AZD1222 COVID-19 vaccine. The rearrangement uses TRBV18 and TRBJ1-3; D uncertain. This specimen was peripheral blood, taken 28 days after the second AZD1222 dose. CDR3 sequence reads: CASLLDGGSGNTIYF. For the CDR3, the DNA is TGTGCCAGCTTGTTGGATGGAGGCTCTGGAAACACCATATATTTT.